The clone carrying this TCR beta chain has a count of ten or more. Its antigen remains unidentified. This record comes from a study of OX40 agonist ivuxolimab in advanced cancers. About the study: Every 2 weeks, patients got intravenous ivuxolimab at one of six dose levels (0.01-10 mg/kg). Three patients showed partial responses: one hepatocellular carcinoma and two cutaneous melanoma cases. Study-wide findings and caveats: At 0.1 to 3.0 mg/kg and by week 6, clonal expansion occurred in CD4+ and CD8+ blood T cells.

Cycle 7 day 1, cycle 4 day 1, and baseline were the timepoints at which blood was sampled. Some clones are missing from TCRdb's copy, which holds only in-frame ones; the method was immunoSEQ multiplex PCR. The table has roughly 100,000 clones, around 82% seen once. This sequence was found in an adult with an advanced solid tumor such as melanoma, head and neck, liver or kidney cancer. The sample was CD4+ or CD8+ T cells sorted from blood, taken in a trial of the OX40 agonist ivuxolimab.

The CDR3 region is CASSLSGTSGNEQFF. The DNA for the CDR3 is TGTGCCAGCAGTCTCAGCGGGACTAGCGGCAATGAGCAGTTCTTC. The chain carries TRBV7-3 and TRBJ2-1, with 11 positions matching TRBD2. Per germline, CDR1 SGHTA and CDR2 FQGTGA. The CDR3 has 15 residues. The junction had 7 bases not matched to a gene; V was cut back by 6 bases and J by 6 bases.